These T cell receptor beta chains were read from a single sample in a study of shared clonotypes between healthy human individuals. TCRdb keeps only in-frame clones here, not all; method: immunoSEQ multiplex PCR. The sample shows under 2,000,000 clones, over 85% of them seen only once. The specimen sequenced was naive CD8+ T cells sorted from blood. The receptors stem from a man aged 18 to 30 in good health. The CDR3 runs from the conserved cysteine through the conserved F or W. The order of the fields is V gene, J gene, D gene, clone size, CDR3 protein. The D gene is left open where the match is weak. The size of a clone is reported for some rows only, either as once, few or many, or as a class for expanded clones.

>TRBV9|TRBJ1-6|TRBD1|once
CASSVGDSLDSPLHF
>TRBV5-1|TRBJ1-2|-|-
CASSFRQGDGYTF
>TRBV27|TRBJ1-2|-|-
CASSLRGGHYGYTF
>TRBV28|TRBJ2-5|TRBD1|once
CASSLRDSLGETQYF
>TRBV5-1|TRBJ1-1|-|once
CASSPTETELNTEAFF
>TRBV7-9|TRBJ2-1|TRBD2|-
CASSLAASGTHEQFF
>TRBV7-9|TRBJ2-5|-|-
CASSPLTGTEQETQYF
>TRBV4-2|TRBJ1-1|-|-
CASSQVEGNTEAFF
>TRBV2|TRBJ2-3|-|once
CASSVWSTDTQYF
>TRBV2|TRBJ2-1|TRBD1|-
CASSAPPGTGGFNEQFF
>TRBV5-1|TRBJ2-2|-|-
CASSLEHGGNVITGELFF
>TRBV21-1|TRBJ2-5|-|-
CASRGTSGEQETQYF
>TRBV6-5|TRBJ2-3|TRBD2|-
CASSYSTSGTDTQYF
>TRBV5-5|TRBJ1-1|-|-
CASSLAPGSTEAFF
>TRBV5-6|TRBJ2-1|-|-
CASSLLGAQNEQFF
>TRBV7-2|TRBJ1-1|TRBD1|few
CASSALGQATEAFF
>TRBV27|TRBJ1-6|-|-
CASSLSGTAYNSPLHF
>TRBV7-9|TRBJ2-1|-|-
CASSLGFAGTYNEQFF
>TRBV7-9|TRBJ2-1|TRBD2|-
CASSRGGSYNEQFF
>TRBV5-4|TRBJ1-6|-|-
CASSSDKLTPLHF
>TRBV6-5|TRBJ2-1|-|-
CASSLGPYNEQFF
>TRBV9|TRBJ2-3|-|-
CASSPPLGRGTDTQYF
>TRBV30|TRBJ1-4|-|-
CAWSGRDSPNEKLFF
>TRBV7-9|TRBJ2-7|TRBD1|-
CASSPRTGLSYEQYF
>TRBV7-2|TRBJ2-3|-|-
CASSFVEASTDTQYF
>TRBV5-4|TRBJ1-2|-|-
CASSSEGSSLDTF
>TRBV12-5|TRBJ2-2|-|-
CASGLWQGTGELFF
>TRBV7-8|TRBJ2-1|-|-
CASSSNLNEQFF
>TRBV5-1|TRBJ2-3|-|-
CASSLEGVFGHDTQYF